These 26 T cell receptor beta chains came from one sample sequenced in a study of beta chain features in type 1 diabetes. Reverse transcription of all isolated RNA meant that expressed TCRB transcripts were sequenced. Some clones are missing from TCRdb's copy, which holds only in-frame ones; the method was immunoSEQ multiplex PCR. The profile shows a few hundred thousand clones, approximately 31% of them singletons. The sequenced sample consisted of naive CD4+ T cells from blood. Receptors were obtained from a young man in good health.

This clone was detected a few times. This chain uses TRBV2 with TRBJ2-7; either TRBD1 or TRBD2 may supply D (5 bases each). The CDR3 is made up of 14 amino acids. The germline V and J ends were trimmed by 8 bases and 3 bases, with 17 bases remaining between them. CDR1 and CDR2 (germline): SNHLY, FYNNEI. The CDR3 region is CASGGQGVLYEQYF. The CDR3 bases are TGTGCCAGCGGTGGTCAGGGAGTGCTCTACGAGCAGTACTTC.

The CDR3 is CASSFGGAGIYEQFF. Here the CDR3 DNA reads TGTGCCAGCAGTTTCGGGGGGGCCGGCATCTATGAGCAGTTCTTC. This sequence joins TRBV28 and TRBJ2-1; 8 bases align to TRBD2. This CDR3 region has 15 residues. Per germline, CDR1 MDHEN and CDR2 SYDVKM. The V gene end was trimmed by 3 bases and the J gene end by 8 bases; junction bases not matched to a gene: 9.

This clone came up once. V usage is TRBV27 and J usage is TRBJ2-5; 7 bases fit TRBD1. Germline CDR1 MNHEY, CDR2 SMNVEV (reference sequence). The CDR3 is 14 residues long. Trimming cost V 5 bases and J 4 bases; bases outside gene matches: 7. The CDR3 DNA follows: TGTGCCAGCAGTCCCACAGGGGTGCGAGAGACCCAGTACTTC. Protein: CASSPTGVRETQYF.

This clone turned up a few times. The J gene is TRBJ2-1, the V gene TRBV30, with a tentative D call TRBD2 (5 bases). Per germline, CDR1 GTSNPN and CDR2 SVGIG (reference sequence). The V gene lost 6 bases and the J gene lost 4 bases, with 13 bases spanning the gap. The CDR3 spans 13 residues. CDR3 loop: CACQKERYNEQFF. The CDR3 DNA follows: TGTGCCTGTCAGAAGGAGCGGTACAATGAGCAGTTCTTC.

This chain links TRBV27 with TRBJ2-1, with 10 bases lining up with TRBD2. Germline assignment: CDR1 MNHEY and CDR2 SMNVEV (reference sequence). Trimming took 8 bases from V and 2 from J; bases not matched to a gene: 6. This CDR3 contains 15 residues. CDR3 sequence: CASWVAGGAYNEQFF. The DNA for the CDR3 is TGTGCCAGCTGGGTAGCGGGAGGAGCCTACAATGAGCAGTTCTTC.

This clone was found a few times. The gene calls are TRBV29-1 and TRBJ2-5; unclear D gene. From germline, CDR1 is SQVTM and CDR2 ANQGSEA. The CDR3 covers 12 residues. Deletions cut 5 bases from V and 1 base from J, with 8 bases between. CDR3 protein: CSVIGSQETQYF. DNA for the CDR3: TGCAGCGTTATCGGCAGCCAAGAGACCCAGTACTTC.

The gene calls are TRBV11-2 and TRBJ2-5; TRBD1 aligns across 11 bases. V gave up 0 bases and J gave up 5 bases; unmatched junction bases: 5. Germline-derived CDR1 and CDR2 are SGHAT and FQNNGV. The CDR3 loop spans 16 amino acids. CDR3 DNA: TGTGCCAGCAGCTTAGAAAGGGACAGGGGGAGTGAGACCCAGTACTTC. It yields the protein CASSLERDRGSETQYF.

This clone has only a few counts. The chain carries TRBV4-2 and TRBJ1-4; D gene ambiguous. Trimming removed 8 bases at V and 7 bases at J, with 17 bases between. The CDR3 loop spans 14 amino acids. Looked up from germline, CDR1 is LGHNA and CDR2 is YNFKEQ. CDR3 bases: TGTGCCAGCGGAGATAGGCAGTACGGTGAAAAACTGTTTTTT. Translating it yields CASGDRQYGEKLFF.

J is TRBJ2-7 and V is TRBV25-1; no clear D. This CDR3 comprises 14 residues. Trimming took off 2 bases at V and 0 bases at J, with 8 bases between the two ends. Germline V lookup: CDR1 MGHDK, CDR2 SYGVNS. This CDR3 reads CASSELDSSYEQYF. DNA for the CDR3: TGTGCCAGCAGTGAACTGGATAGCTCCTACGAGCAGTACTTC.

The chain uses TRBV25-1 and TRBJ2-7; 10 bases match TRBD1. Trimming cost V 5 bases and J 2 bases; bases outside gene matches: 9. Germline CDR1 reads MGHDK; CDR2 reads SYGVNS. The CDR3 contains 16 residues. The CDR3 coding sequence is TGTGCCAGCAGTCTCTCATCCGGGACAGGGGCCTACGAGCAGTACTTC. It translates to CASSLSSGTGAYEQYF.

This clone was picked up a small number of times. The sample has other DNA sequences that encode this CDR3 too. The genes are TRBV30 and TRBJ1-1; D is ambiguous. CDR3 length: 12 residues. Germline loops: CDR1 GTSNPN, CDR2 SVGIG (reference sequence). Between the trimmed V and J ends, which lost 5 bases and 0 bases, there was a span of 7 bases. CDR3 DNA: TGTGCCTGGGGACGGCTGAACACTGAAGCTTTCTTT. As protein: CAWGRLNTEAFF.

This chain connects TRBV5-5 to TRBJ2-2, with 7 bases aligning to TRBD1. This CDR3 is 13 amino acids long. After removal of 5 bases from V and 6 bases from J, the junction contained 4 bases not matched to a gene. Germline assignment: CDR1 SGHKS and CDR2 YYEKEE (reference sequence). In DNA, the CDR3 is TGTGCCAGCAGAAGACAGGGTGCCGGGGAGCTGTTTTTT. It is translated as CASRRQGAGELFF.

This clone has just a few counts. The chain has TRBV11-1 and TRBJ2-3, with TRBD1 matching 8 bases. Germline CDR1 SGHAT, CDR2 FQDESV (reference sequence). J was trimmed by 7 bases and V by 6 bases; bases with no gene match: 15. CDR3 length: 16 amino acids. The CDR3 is CASSNRPDRAGHTQYF. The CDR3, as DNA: TGTGCCAGCAGTAATCGGCCGGACAGGGCCGGACATACGCAGTATTTT.

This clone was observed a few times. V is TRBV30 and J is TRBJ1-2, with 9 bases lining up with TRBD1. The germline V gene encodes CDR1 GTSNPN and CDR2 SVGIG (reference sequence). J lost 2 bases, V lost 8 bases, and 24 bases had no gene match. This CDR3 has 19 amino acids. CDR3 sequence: CARTRTGTGNFNANYGYTF. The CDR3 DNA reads TGTGCCCGGACCCGAACCGGGACAGGGAACTTCAACGCGAACTATGGCTACACCTTC.

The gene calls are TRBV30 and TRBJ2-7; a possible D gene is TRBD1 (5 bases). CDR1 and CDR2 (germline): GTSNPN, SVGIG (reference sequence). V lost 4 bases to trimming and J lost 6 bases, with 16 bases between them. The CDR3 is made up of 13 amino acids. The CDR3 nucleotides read TGTGCCTGGACGCAGGGTATCGCTCTCGAGCAGTACTTC. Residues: CAWTQGIALEQYF.

CDR3 sequence (DNA): TGCGCCAGCAGCCAAGATCAGGGCGGGACCGCCTACGAGCAGTACTTC. Residues: CASSQDQGGTAYEQYF. The chain is built from TRBV4-3 and TRBJ2-7, with D possibly TRBD2 on 6 matching bases. The CDR3 runs to 16 residues. The V gene's germline CDR1 is LGHNA and CDR2 YSLEER. Trimming shortened V by 0 bases and J by 2 bases, and 14 bases separated the two germline ends.

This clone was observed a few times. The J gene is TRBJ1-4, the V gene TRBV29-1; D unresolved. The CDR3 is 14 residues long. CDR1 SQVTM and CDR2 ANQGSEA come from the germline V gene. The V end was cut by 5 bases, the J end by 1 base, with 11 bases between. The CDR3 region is CSVSPGGTNEKLFF. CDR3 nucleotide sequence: TGCAGCGTTTCTCCGGGAGGAACTAATGAAAAACTGTTTTTT.

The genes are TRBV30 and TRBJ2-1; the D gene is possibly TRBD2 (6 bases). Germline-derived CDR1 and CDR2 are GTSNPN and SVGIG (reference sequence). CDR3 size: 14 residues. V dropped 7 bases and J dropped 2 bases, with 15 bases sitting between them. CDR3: CASPSGGAYNEQFF. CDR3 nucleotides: TGTGCCTCCCCAAGTGGCGGGGCCTACAATGAGCAGTTCTTC.

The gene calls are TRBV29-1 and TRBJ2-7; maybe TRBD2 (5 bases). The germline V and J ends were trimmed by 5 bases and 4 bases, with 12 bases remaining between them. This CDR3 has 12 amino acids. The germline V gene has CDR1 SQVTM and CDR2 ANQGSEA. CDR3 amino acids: CSVFLGGYEQYF. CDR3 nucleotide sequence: TGCAGCGTTTTCCTCGGCGGGTACGAGCAGTACTTC.

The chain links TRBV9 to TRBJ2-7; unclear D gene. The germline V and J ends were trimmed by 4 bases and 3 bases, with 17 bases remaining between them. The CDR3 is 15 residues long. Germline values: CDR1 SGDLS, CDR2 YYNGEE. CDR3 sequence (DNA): TGTGCCAGCAGCCCGGGCGGTGGTATCGGCTACGAGCAGTACTTC. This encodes CASSPGGGIGYEQYF.

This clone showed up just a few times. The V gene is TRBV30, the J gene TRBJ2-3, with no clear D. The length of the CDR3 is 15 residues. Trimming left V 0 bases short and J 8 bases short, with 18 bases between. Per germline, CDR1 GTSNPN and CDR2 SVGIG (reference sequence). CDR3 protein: CAWSVPARGESTQYF. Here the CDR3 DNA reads TGTGCCTGGAGTGTGCCGGCTAGAGGCGAGTCTACGCAGTATTTT.

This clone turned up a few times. CDR3 sequence (DNA): TGTGCCAGCAGCTGGGACAGGGGTGAGGGCACAGATACGCAGTATTTT. As protein: CASSWDRGEGTDTQYF. This chain links TRBV7-8 with TRBJ2-3; 10 positions agree with TRBD1. V lost 4 bases to trimming and J lost 1 base; unmatched junction nucleotides: 5. The CDR3 contains 16 residues. CDR1 is SGHVS, CDR2 FQNEAQ, per germline.

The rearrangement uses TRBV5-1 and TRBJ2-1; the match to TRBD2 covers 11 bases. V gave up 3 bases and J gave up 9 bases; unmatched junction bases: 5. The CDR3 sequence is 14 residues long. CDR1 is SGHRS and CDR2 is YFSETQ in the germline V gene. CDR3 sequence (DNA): TGCGCCAGCAGCTGGGGGACTAGCGGACCTGAGCAGTTCTTC. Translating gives CASSWGTSGPEQFF.

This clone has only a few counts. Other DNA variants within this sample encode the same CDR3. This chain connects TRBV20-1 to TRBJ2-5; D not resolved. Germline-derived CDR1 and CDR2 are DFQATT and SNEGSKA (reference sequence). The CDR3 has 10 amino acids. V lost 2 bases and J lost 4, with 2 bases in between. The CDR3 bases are TGCAGTGCTAGACGAGAGACCCAGTACTTC. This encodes CSARRETQYF.

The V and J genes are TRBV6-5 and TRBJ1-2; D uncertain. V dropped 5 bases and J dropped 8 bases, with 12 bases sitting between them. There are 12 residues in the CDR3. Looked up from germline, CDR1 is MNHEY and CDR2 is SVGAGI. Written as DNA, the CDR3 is TGTGCCAGCAGTAGAGGCCCCTGGGGCTACACCTTC. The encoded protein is CASSRGPWGYTF.

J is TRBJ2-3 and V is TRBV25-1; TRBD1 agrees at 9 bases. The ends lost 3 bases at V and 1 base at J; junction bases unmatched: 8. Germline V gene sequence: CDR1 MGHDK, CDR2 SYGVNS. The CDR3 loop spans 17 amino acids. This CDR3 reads CASSDPDRGIGTDTQYF. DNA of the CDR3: TGTGCCAGCAGTGACCCGGACAGGGGCATAGGCACAGATACGCAGTATTTT.